Shown below are 6 T cell receptor beta chains from a single sample sequenced in a study of T cell responses to AZD1222 COVID-19 vaccine. Here immunoSEQ multiplex PCR was the method, and the copy in TCRdb shows in-frame clones only, minus some. The sample lists some 69,000 clones, 85% occurring once. The input for sequencing was peripheral blood, taken on day 0 of AZD1222 vaccination. The receptors stem from an adult in good health.

This sequence joins TRBV19 and TRBJ1-3, with D hard to call. CDR3 length: 16 residues. The ends were cut back, 7 bases at V and 0 bases at J, with 16 bases in the middle. The germline CDR1 and CDR2 sequences are LNHDA and SQIVND (reference sequence). The CDR3 region is CASTPTNAISGNTIYF. CDR3 coding DNA: TGTGCCAGTACGCCGACGAATGCTATCTCTGGAAACACCATATATTTT. The full variable domain, rest sourced from reference TRBV19 and TRBJ1-3, is DGGITQSPKYLFRKEGQNVTLSCEQNLNHDAMYWYRQDPGQGLRLIYYSQIVNDFQKGDIAEGYSVSREKKESFPLTVTSAQKNPTAFYLCASTPTNAISGNTIYFGEGSWLTVV.

The chain has TRBV20-1 and TRBJ2-7; a weak D match, TRBD1 (6 bases). The V gene lost 3 bases and the J gene lost 4 bases, with 7 bases spanning the gap. Germline V lookup: CDR1 DFQATT, CDR2 SNEGSKA (reference sequence). This CDR3 contains 11 residues. The CDR3 reads CSASGQYEQYF. In DNA, the CDR3 is TGCAGTGCTAGCGGACAGTACGAGCAGTACTTC.

J is TRBJ1-2 and V is TRBV2; 7 bases map to TRBD1. Germline V lookup: CDR1 SNHLY, CDR2 FYNNEI. The CDR3 totals 13 residues. After removal of 7 bases from V and 10 bases from J, the junction contained 12 bases not matched to a gene. CDR3 loop: CASIRIWDRPYTF. CDR3 in DNA: TGTGCCAGCATTAGGATATGGGACAGACCCTACACCTTC.

The chain links TRBV19 to TRBJ2-3, with D unclear. The V end lost 0 bases, the J end lost 3 bases, and 4 bases lay between the germline ends. Per the germline V gene, CDR1 is LNHDA and CDR2 is SQIVND (reference sequence). The CDR3 covers 13 residues. The CDR3 nucleotides are TGTGCCAGTAGTATAGACTTTACAGATACGCAGTATTTT. Its protein product is CASSIDFTDTQYF.

The gene calls are TRBV11-1 and TRBJ2-5, with 9 bases that match TRBD1. From germline, CDR1 is SGHAT and CDR2 FQDESV (reference sequence). After removal of 3 bases from V and 4 bases from J, the junction contained 6 bases not matched to a gene. The length of the CDR3 is 15 residues. DNA for the CDR3: TGTGCCAGCAGCTTCAGCCACAGGGGGCTAGAGACCCAGTACTTC. Translated, it gives CASSFSHRGLETQYF.

This clone appeared a few times. The chain uses TRBV6-5 and TRBJ2-2; D unresolved. Deletions cut 2 bases from V and 7 bases from J, with 2 bases between. The CDR3 is 11 residues long. Germline V gene lookup returns CDR1 MNHEY and CDR2 SVGAGI. CDR3 sequence (DNA): TGTGCCAGCAGTTACGTCGGGGAGCTGTTTTTT. Translation gives CASSYVGELFF.